This TCR beta chain was documented in a study of IL-32 and malignant T cell survival in cutaneous lymphoma (TCRdb year 2021). A note on the overall study: High-throughput TCR sequencing was used to test whether the TCR Vbeta+ T cells that survived in IL-32 cultures belonged to the malignant clone rather than being benign T cells with the same Vbeta. Samples from two CTCL donors were studied by high-throughput TCR sequencing, and IL-32beta was confirmed to support malignant T cell survival in vitro.

The investigation overall reported the following: The kinetics of enhanced malignant T cell survival in culture differed somewhat between CTCL blood donors. IL-32beta appeared to support malignant T cell survival in vitro by inducing large CD14+ antigen-presenting cells that reduced apoptosis. According to TCR sequencing, the TCRs of malignant T cells persisted after in vitro culture with IL-32beta. No exact culture duration for the TCR-sequenced samples was stated in the methods.

The QIAamp DNA Mini kit was used to extract genomic DNA, which was then profiled by immunoSEQ with about 90-450 ng of DNA template. The source is immuneACCESS, and TCRdb retained only in-frame sequences with V and J called. Part of the clones is not carried over; for the studies checked, unresolved V genes explain less than half of this, and the remainder is unexplained. Here the sample has a few thousand clones; more than 75% occur a single time. Around 53% of the sample belongs to the ten largest clones. Remarks on this clone: The clone's antigen remains unknown. No much larger clone is present one base from it, and per-base qualities are unavailable.

Ends trimmed: V by 6 bases, J by 5 bases; bases unmatched to a gene: 7. The CDR3 numbers 15 residues from cysteine through phenylalanine. Of all the DNA, just the CDR3 is kept, 45 bases in frame from base 1. Taken from the germline V gene (reference sequence), the CDR1 and CDR2 loops are LNHDA and SQIVND. Blood samples came from patients with leukemic cutaneous T cell lymphoma (Sezary syndrome) treated at a US cutaneous lymphoma program. Ficoll centrifugation was used to isolate peripheral blood mononuclear cells from the blood of patients. The rearrangement combines TRBV19 with TRBJ2-2, with 9 bases in between that match TRBD1. The sequenced sample was blood, obtained on day 0. The origin of this receptor is a human donor with cutaneous T cell lymphoma. The encoded CDR3 is CASRPGTGITGELFF. The sequence in DNA is TGTGCCAGTAGACCCGGGACAGGGATAACCGGGGAGCTGTTTTTT.